This T cell receptor beta chain was documented in a study of T cell changes during pregnancy in multiple sclerosis. TCRdb's copy holds only in-frame clones and misses some; the assay was immunoSEQ multiplex PCR. The sample has some 22,000 clones, more than 75% seen once; the top ten hold under 1.1%. Per the germline V gene, CDR1 is SGHNT and CDR2 is YENEEA. CDR3 length: 15 amino acids. V lost 2 bases, J lost 5 bases, and 12 bases lay in between. This clonotype was sampled from a female donor in good health, enrolled as a control in a pregnancy study. The sample here was CD4+ T cells from peripheral blood mononuclear cells, taken in the second trimester of pregnancy. The J gene is TRBJ2-2, the V gene TRBV11-3, with a weak D call TRBD2 (6 bases). In DNA, the CDR3 is TGTGCCAGCAGCTTACGCGGGACGGGGACCGGGGAGCTGTTTTTT. Its protein product is CASSLRGTGTGELFF. The variable domain in full, with the rest retrieved from reference TRBV11-3 and TRBJ2-2, is EAGVVQSPRYKIIEKKQPVAFWCNPISGHNTLYWYLQNLGQGPELLIRYENEEAVDDSQLPKDRFSAERLKGVDSTLKIQPAELGDSAVYLCASSLRGTGTGELFFGEGSRLTVL.